This T cell receptor beta chain appears in the sequencing data of a study of blood T cell repertoires in COVID-19 (dated by TCRdb to the early 2020s). Notes on the research overall: Collaborator samples came from the United States, Italy and Spain and covered acute and convalescent phases of COVID-19. The repertoires were made available in a free public database intended to serve as a resource for research on the immune response to SARS-CoV-2. Nearly every sample came with metadata listing a de-identified subject ID, COVID-19 status, age in years and sex. The dataset comprised deeply sampled blood TCRbeta repertoires from subjects exposed to, actively infected with, or recovered from COVID-19. Where available, HLA class I and class II types were taken from metadata supplied by the sample provider and were not determined by assay-based typing. Samples were obtained from the ongoing ImmuneRACE study (first 160 participants) and from 1,254 subjects provided by 6 global collaborators. The prospective study material was composed of cDNA or gDNA derived from T cells, B-cell-depleted T cells, or PBMCs. The research as a whole found: Clinical and demographic metadata were provided uncurated, with the amount varying by source and participant.

Notes on this clone: Its antigen is unknown. Base qualities are not provided; no much larger clone lies one nucleotide away.

TCRbeta CDR3 regions were amplified from genomic DNA by means of the immunoSEQ Assay, a bias-controlled multiplex PCR. The study's own analysis went as follows. The number of nucleated cells in each sample was estimated by amplification of reference gene primers within the assay. To quantify the absolute abundance of each unique TCRbeta CDR3 rearrangement, sequence reads were collapsed and filtered. For each sample, productive Simpson clonality was calculated by taking the square root of Simpson's diversity index across productive rearrangements. The table was pulled from immuneACCESS by TCRdb, which kept in-frame rearrangements only. Such tables lose some clones; where checked, under half of the loss comes from unresolved V genes, and the rest has no known cause. That table is the source of V, J and clone size, and D and trimming were worked out from the DNA. The sample profile shows approximately 300,000 clones; around 87% of them were found once. The ten largest clones take up around 2.2% of the sample.

Another Seattle source contributed samples from volunteer blood donors who had recovered from COVID-19. Collaborating institutions collected whole blood in K2EDTA tubes following their own protocols. For TCRbeta analysis, collaborators shipped samples as frozen whole blood, isolated PBMCs, or DNA extracted from either of those sample types. Trimming removed 5 bases from V and 5 bases from J, leaving 18 bases between the germline ends. From cysteine to phenylalanine, the CDR3 is 15 amino acids long. Only the CDR3 region is kept as DNA, spanning 45 bases read in frame from base 1. CDR1 SGHVS and CDR2 FNYEAQ are derived from the germline V gene.

Sequencing input: peripheral blood. This receptor was obtained from a woman aged 50 to 60 who had recovered from COVID-19. The chain uses TRBV7-6 and TRBJ1-1, with the D gene uncertain. This receptor has the CDR3 CASSANPGGLTEAFF. The sequenced DNA: TGTGCCAGCAGCGCTAACCCGGGCGGGCTAACTGAAGCTTTCTTT.